This is a list of T cell receptor beta chains from one sample in a study of blood T cell repertoires in COVID-19. Clones were read by immunoSEQ multiplex PCR, and TCRdb kept only the in-frame ones, dropping some. The sample has around 400,000 clones, more than 75% seen once. Sequencing was done on a sample of peripheral blood. The receptors shown here come from an older woman with COVID-19, enrolled during active disease. Both conserved end residues are trimmed from each CDR3. The order of the fields is V gene, clone size, J gene, CDR3 protein. Size is stated for part of the rows, as once, few or many counts, or as a class when the clone is expanded.

v_gene: TRBV6-5
abundance: .
j_gene: TRBJ1-5
CDR3aa: ASRKGGGGDQPQH

v_gene: TRBV28
abundance: .
j_gene: TRBJ2-7
CDR3aa: ASRKERGNSYEQY

v_gene: TRBV23-1
abundance: .
j_gene: TRBJ2-5
CDR3aa: ASSQSLASGGACQETQY

v_gene: TRBV19
abundance: .
j_gene: TRBJ1-2
CDR3aa: ASSIEVEGFYGYT

v_gene: TRBV5-1
abundance: .
j_gene: TRBJ2-1
CDR3aa: ASSLGSYANEQF

v_gene: TRBV29-1
abundance: .
j_gene: TRBJ2-1
CDR3aa: SVQHTGYYNEQF

v_gene: TRBV6-5
abundance: .
j_gene: TRBJ1-5
CDR3aa: ASSQTVINQPQH

v_gene: TRBV5-4
abundance: .
j_gene: TRBJ2-3
CDR3aa: ASSVGTGGADTQY

v_gene: TRBV20-1
abundance: once
j_gene: TRBJ2-7
CDR3aa: SASDGGGEGQQY

v_gene: TRBV6-2/TRBV6-3
abundance: .
j_gene: TRBJ1-5
CDR3aa: ASSDTGRGNQPQH

v_gene: TRBV3-1/TRBV3-2
abundance: .
j_gene: TRBJ2-1
CDR3aa: ASSQALAGAAYNEQF

v_gene: TRBV5-1
abundance: once
j_gene: TRBJ2-6
CDR3aa: ASSLTSGGAGANVLT

v_gene: TRBV6-2/TRBV6-3
abundance: .
j_gene: TRBJ2-5
CDR3aa: ASSYSRGIQETQY

v_gene: TRBV6-1
abundance: .
j_gene: TRBJ1-6
CDR3aa: ASSEAWTANSPLH

v_gene: TRBV6-6
abundance: .
j_gene: TRBJ1-2
CDR3aa: ASRPGGGYGYT

v_gene: TRBV3-1/TRBV3-2
abundance: .
j_gene: TRBJ1-5
CDR3aa: ASSQGSGGNQPQH

v_gene: TRBV7-8
abundance: .
j_gene: TRBJ2-3
CDR3aa: ASSRFQRGGTDTQY

v_gene: TRBV9
abundance: .
j_gene: TRBJ2-7
CDR3aa: ASSVSGVAYEQY

v_gene: TRBV24-1
abundance: .
j_gene: TRBJ1-2
CDR3aa: ATSEGGADYGYT

v_gene: TRBV7-8
abundance: .
j_gene: TRBJ1-6
CDR3aa: ASSERTGGGNSPLH

v_gene: TRBV18
abundance: once
j_gene: TRBJ1-1
CDR3aa: ASSPTKMDTEAF

v_gene: TRBV9
abundance: .
j_gene: TRBJ2-2
CDR3aa: ASSVATGDRVSTGELF

v_gene: TRBV4-2
abundance: .
j_gene: TRBJ2-3
CDR3aa: ASSQSLAGGKDTQY

v_gene: TRBV2
abundance: few
j_gene: TRBJ1-2
CDR3aa: ASSEGGTAYGYT

v_gene: TRBV5-1
abundance: few
j_gene: TRBJ2-2
CDR3aa: ASSLLRGQNTGELF

v_gene: TRBV10-1
abundance: .
j_gene: TRBJ2-2
CDR3aa: AIPDRGYNTYANTGELF

v_gene: TRBV12-3/TRBV12-4
abundance: .
j_gene: TRBJ1-2
CDR3aa: ASSIGAIDGNT

v_gene: TRBV27
abundance: .
j_gene: TRBJ2-1
CDR3aa: ASSRVVQGANEQF

v_gene: TRBV12-3/TRBV12-4
abundance: .
j_gene: TRBJ1-1
CDR3aa: ASSRHMNTEAF

v_gene: TRBV3-1/TRBV3-2
abundance: .
j_gene: TRBJ2-5
CDR3aa: ASSQGWAQETQY

v_gene: TRBV10-3
abundance: once
j_gene: TRBJ2-7
CDR3aa: AISDAGSYEQY

v_gene: TRBV5-4
abundance: .
j_gene: TRBJ2-7
CDR3aa: ASSIPGQGKAYEQY

v_gene: TRBV7-2
abundance: once
j_gene: TRBJ1-1
CDR3aa: ASSSQANTEAF

v_gene: TRBV3-1/TRBV3-2
abundance: .
j_gene: TRBJ2-1
CDR3aa: ASSIDRGLADSNEQF

v_gene: TRBV7-3
abundance: .
j_gene: TRBJ1-1
CDR3aa: ASSYTGGARTEAF

v_gene: TRBV5-1
abundance: .
j_gene: TRBJ2-7
CDR3aa: ASSPAGLAGYEQY

v_gene: TRBV27
abundance: .
j_gene: TRBJ1-5
CDR3aa: ASKPTGTPFSNQPQH

v_gene: TRBV7-2
abundance: .
j_gene: TRBJ1-1
CDR3aa: ASSLYRAETEAF

v_gene: TRBV7-2
abundance: .
j_gene: TRBJ1-5
CDR3aa: ASSTRTGSQPQH

v_gene: TRBV7-2
abundance: .
j_gene: TRBJ2-1
CDR3aa: ASSSAGTGANEQF

v_gene: TRBV7-8
abundance: .
j_gene: TRBJ2-4
CDR3aa: ASSLRLQNGVAKNIQY

v_gene: TRBV5-1
abundance: .
j_gene: TRBJ1-2
CDR3aa: ASSLGTEKSSGYT

v_gene: TRBV9
abundance: .
j_gene: TRBJ2-3
CDR3aa: ASRPGASTDTQY

v_gene: TRBV5-1
abundance: few
j_gene: TRBJ2-7
CDR3aa: ASSTLTGASSYEQY

v_gene: TRBV13
abundance: .
j_gene: TRBJ2-1
CDR3aa: ASSPEGVREQF

v_gene: TRBV14
abundance: .
j_gene: TRBJ2-3
CDR3aa: ASSLRTGRTDTQY

v_gene: TRBV28
abundance: .
j_gene: TRBJ2-2
CDR3aa: ASSFAGNTGELF

v_gene: TRBV6-5
abundance: .
j_gene: TRBJ1-5
CDR3aa: AGRRAGDQPQH

v_gene: TRBV2
abundance: .
j_gene: TRBJ2-2
CDR3aa: ASRENPLTITNTGELF

v_gene: TRBV3-1/TRBV3-2
abundance: .
j_gene: TRBJ1-1
CDR3aa: ASSQESRGGPFNTEAF

v_gene: TRBV7-2
abundance: .
j_gene: TRBJ1-5
CDR3aa: ASSLSGSPQH

v_gene: TRBV28
abundance: .
j_gene: TRBJ2-3
CDR3aa: ASSYRPPDTQY

v_gene: TRBV5-4
abundance: .
j_gene: TRBJ2-5
CDR3aa: ASSRGGNGETQY

v_gene: TRBV30
abundance: .
j_gene: TRBJ1-1
CDR3aa: AWSGRGGKNTEAF